Listed here are 20 T cell receptor beta chains from one sample, sequenced in a study of cytomegalovirus exposure and HLA in healthy donors. Primers included in the PCR were 60 Vbeta and 13 Jbeta primers. TCRdb's table, derived via immunoSEQ multiplex PCR, lists solely in-frame clones and lacks some. The sample's table shows about 130,000 clones. Sequenced: PBMCs. The receptor set was obtained from a woman between 35 and 50 years old in good health and CMV-seropositive.

The rearrangement links TRBV29-1 to TRBJ2-5; TRBD2 matches 9 bases. In germline, CDR1 is SQVTM, CDR2 ANQGSEA. Trimming took 6 bases from V and 4 from J; bases not matched to a gene: 12. The CDR3 spans 15 residues. The CDR3 region is CSVTDSGRGAETQYF. Written as DNA, the CDR3 is TGCAGCGTCACAGATAGCGGGAGAGGGGCAGAGACCCAGTACTTC.

The genes are TRBV11-2 and TRBJ2-7; TRBD2 is a possible D gene (5 bases). V shed 5 bases and J shed 2 bases, with 16 bases lying between them. Germline V lookup: CDR1 SGHAT, CDR2 FQNNGV. The CDR3 covers 15 residues. DNA for the CDR3: TGTGCCAGCAGCCTAGCAGTGGCCCACGCCTACGAGCAGTACTTC. Amino acid sequence: CASSLAVAHAYEQYF.

The rearrangement joins TRBV2 to TRBJ2-7, with a tentative D call TRBD2 (5 bases). The CDR3 is 14 amino acids. Trimming took 4 bases from V and 2 from J, leaving 12 bases between them. Germline V lookup: CDR1 SNHLY, CDR2 FYNNEI. DNA for the CDR3: TGTGCCAGCAGTGTGGGCCTCGGGGCCTACGAGCAGTACTTC. This encodes CASSVGLGAYEQYF.

V and J are TRBV29-1 and TRBJ1-5; 7 bases are a match to TRBD1. The CDR3 has 16 amino acids. CDR1 is SQVTM and CDR2 is ANQGSEA in the germline V gene. V lost 6 bases and J lost 1; bases outside the gene matches: 12. This CDR3 reads CSVLLLGTDSNQPQHF. In DNA form, the CDR3 reads TGCAGCGTCCTCCTTCTCGGGACAGACAGCAATCAGCCCCAGCATTTT.

On this clone: A read error may account for a junction end that differs from germline. The chain employs TRBV7-7 and TRBJ2-2, with 9 positions matching TRBD1. CDR1 SSHAT and CDR2 FNYEAQ come from the germline V gene (reference sequence). This CDR3 comprises 16 residues. The CDR3 reads CASSPGTGTLTGELFF. The CDR3 DNA reads TGTGCTAGCAGCCCCGGGACAGGGACACTCACCGGGGAGCTGTTTTTT.

The gene calls are TRBV5-1 and TRBJ1-1; 8 bases align to TRBD1. CDR1 is SGHRS, CDR2 YFSETQ, per germline. This CDR3 is built from 15 residues. Trimming cost V 7 bases and J 5 bases; bases outside gene matches: 13. This chain's CDR3 is CASGTSPTGETEAFF. CDR3 coding DNA: TGCGCCAGCGGTACCTCCCCGACAGGGGAAACTGAAGCTTTCTTT. The full variable domain, in which reference TRBV5-1 and TRBJ1-1 provide the parts outside the CDR3, is KAGVTQTPRYLIKTRGQQVTLSCSPISGHRSVSWYQQTPGQGLQFLFEYFSETQRNKGNFPGRFSGRQFSNSRSEMNVSTLELGDSALYLCASGTSPTGETEAFFGQGTRLTVV.

The genes are TRBV7-9 and TRBJ2-1, with TRBD2 matching 10 bases. Germline CDR1 SEHNR, CDR2 FQNEAQ (reference sequence). J gave up 4 bases and V 4 bases, and 7 bases lay outside the gene matches. The CDR3 spans 16 residues. The CDR3, as DNA: TGTGCCAGCAGCTGGGCCACTAGCGGGATTTACAATGAGCAGTTCTTC. Its translation: CASSWATSGIYNEQFF.

CDR3 residues: CASSFTLTGDTQYF. The CDR3 DNA follows: TGTGCCAGCAGTTTCACCCTAACAGGGGATACGCAGTATTTT. This chain joins TRBV28 and TRBJ2-3; a weak D match, TRBD1 (6 bases). The CDR3 is 14 amino acids. In germline, CDR1 is MDHEN, CDR2 SYDVKM. V lost 3 bases to trimming and J lost 6 bases, with 13 bases between them. Supplemented by reference TRBV28 and TRBJ2-3, the full variable domain reads DVKVTQSSRYLVKRTGEKVFLECVQDMDHENMFWYRQDPGLGLRLIYFSYDVKMKEKGDIPEGYSVSREKKERFSLILESASTNQTSMYLCASSFTLTGDTQYFGPGTRLTVL.

This chain joins TRBV5-1 and TRBJ2-2; D unclear. The germline gives CDR1 SGHRS, CDR2 YFSETQ. V shed 4 bases and J shed 0 bases, with 7 bases lying between them. The length of the CDR3 is 14 residues. The CDR3 DNA sequence: TGCGCCAGCAGCCCTCAGACGAACACCGGGGAGCTGTTTTTT. Residues: CASSPQTNTGELFF.

The chain uses TRBV9 and TRBJ2-5; D is possibly TRBD1 (6 bases). This CDR3 comprises 13 residues. V was shortened by 2 bases and J by 2 bases, with 7 bases between the two germline ends. Germline V gene data show CDR1 as SGDLS and CDR2 as YYNGEE. CDR3 coding DNA: TGTGCCAGCAGCGTGCAGGGGCAAGAGACCCAGTACTTC. Amino acids: CASSVQGQETQYF.

The rearrangement uses TRBV7-6 and TRBJ2-5; 9 bases are a match to TRBD2. Looked up from germline, CDR1 is SGHVS and CDR2 is FNYEAQ. CDR3 length equals 17 residues. The ends lost 1 base at V and 5 bases at J; junction bases unmatched: 11. CDR3 protein: CASSLGFAGGARETQYF. CDR3 nucleotide sequence: TGTGCCAGCAGCTTAGGCTTCGCGGGAGGGGCCAGGGAGACCCAGTACTTC.

The chain carries TRBV6-5 and TRBJ2-7, with 8 nucleotides matching TRBD2. Germline V gives CDR1 MNHEY, CDR2 SVGAGI. This CDR3 is 15 amino acids long. V shed 2 bases and J 4 bases; nucleotides not matched to a gene: 7. This chain's CDR3 is CASSYDSGLGYEQYF. The CDR3 DNA reads as TGTGCCAGCAGTTACGACTCGGGACTAGGATACGAGCAGTACTTC.

The chain carries TRBV5-8 and TRBJ2-3; 9 positions agree with TRBD1. Germline loops: CDR1 SGHTS, CDR2 YDEGEE. V was pared by 5 bases and J by 3 bases, with 4 bases of the junction left unmatched. The CDR3 length is 14 residues. This CDR3 is CASSDRGATDTQYF. CDR3 coding DNA: TGTGCCAGCAGTGACAGGGGGGCAACAGATACGCAGTATTTT. Drawing the rest from reference TRBV5-8 and TRBJ2-3, the complete variable domain is EAGVTQSPTHLIKTRGQQATLRCSPISGHTSVYWYQQALGLGLQFLLWYDEGEERNRGNFPPRFSGRQFPNYSSELNVNALELEDSALYLCASSDRGATDTQYFGPGTRLTVL.

The chain combines TRBV14 with TRBJ2-1, with a weak D call TRBD2 (5 bases). Germline CDR1 is SGHDN and CDR2 is FVKESK. Trimming stripped 1 base from V and 5 bases from J, with 6 bases between. CDR3 length equals 13 residues. Written as DNA, the CDR3 is TGTGCCAGCAGCCAAGGACTAAACAATGAGCAGTTCTTC. Its translation: CASSQGLNNEQFF.

V and J are TRBV28 and TRBJ2-1; D remains unclear. CDR1 MDHEN and CDR2 SYDVKM come from the germline V gene. V lost 6 bases and J 4 bases, leaving 4 bases between the germline ends. The CDR3 consists of 11 residues. This CDR3 is CASSPYNEQFF. Written as DNA, the CDR3 is TGTGCCAGCAGCCCTTACAATGAGCAGTTCTTC. The whole variable domain, remainder taken from reference TRBV28 and TRBJ2-1, is DVKVTQSSRYLVKRTGEKVFLECVQDMDHENMFWYRQDPGLGLRLIYFSYDVKMKEKGDIPEGYSVSREKKERFSLILESASTNQTSMYLCASSPYNEQFFGPGTRLTVL.

This sequence joins TRBV7-9 and TRBJ2-1; the match to TRBD2 covers 13 bases. The CDR3 sequence is 15 residues long. Germline CDR1 SEHNR, CDR2 FQNEAQ (reference sequence). The ends lost 5 bases at V and 10 bases at J; junction bases unmatched: 8. CDR3 in DNA: TGTGCCAGCAGCGTCCGGACTAGCGGGAGTAGCGAGCAGTTCTTC. Its protein product is CASSVRTSGSSEQFF.

The chain couples TRBV19 to TRBJ1-6; tentative D call: TRBD1 (5 bases). Germline V lookup: CDR1 LNHDA, CDR2 SQIVND (reference sequence). The CDR3 extends over 14 amino acids. V dropped 3 bases and J dropped 7 bases, with 10 bases sitting between them. The CDR3 spells CASSITGGNSPLHF. The CDR3 nucleotides are TGTGCCAGTAGTATCACCGGGGGAAATTCACCCCTCCACTTT. Full variable domain (remainder filled in from reference TRBV19 and TRBJ1-6): DGGITQSPKYLFRKEGQNVTLSCEQNLNHDAMYWYRQDPGQGLRLIYYSQIVNDFQKGDIAEGYSVSREKKESFPLTVTSAQKNPTAFYLCASSITGGNSPLHFGNGTRLTVT.

The chain uses TRBV15 and TRBJ2-7; D perhaps matches TRBD2 (6 bases). V was shortened by 0 bases and J by 0 bases, with 12 bases between the two germline ends. The CDR3 is made up of 16 amino acids. Germline V gene lookup returns CDR1 LNHNV and CDR2 YYDKDF (reference sequence). DNA of the CDR3: TGTGCCACCAGCAGAGAGGGCGGGGAGACCTCCTACGAGCAGTACTTC. It specifies CATSREGGETSYEQYF. Variable domain in full (rest from reference TRBV15 and TRBJ2-7): DAMVIQNPRYQVTQFGKPVTLSCSQTLNHNVMYWYQQKSSQAPKLLFHYYDKDFNNEADTPDNFQSRRPNTSFCFLDIRSPGLGDTAMYLCATSREGGETSYEQYFGPGTRLTVT.

The V gene is TRBV5-1, the J gene TRBJ2-7, with TRBD2 as a possible D gene (6 bases). This CDR3 has 17 amino acids. The V and J ends lost 6 bases and 4 bases respectively, with 26 bases between them. From germline, CDR1 is SGHRS and CDR2 YFSETQ. CDR3 in DNA: TGCGCCAGCACCGTATTGGGGGGAGGCCTTGGGAGGTACGAGCAGTACTTC. It yields the protein CASTVLGGGLGRYEQYF.

The chain combines TRBV5-1 with TRBJ2-3, with D possibly matching TRBD2 (5 bases). Germline values: CDR1 SGHRS, CDR2 YFSETQ. V was clipped by 8 bases and J by 13 bases, with 20 bases between them. The CDR3 spans 12 residues. Here the CDR3 reads CASNEGLFPKYF. CDR3 nucleotide sequence: TGCGCCAGTAACGAAGGACTTTTCCCGAAGTATTTT.